The 20 T cell receptor beta chains below all came from one sample that was sequenced in a study of spatial heterogeneity in lung cancer. This sample's time point: sample taken at primary tumor resection. TCRdb fed the 5' RACE reads into MiXCR, producing one record per CDR3 protein. The top ten clones hold approximately 6.2% of a sample with roughly 16,000 distinct CDR3 sequences, 5% to 8% of them seen once. Study-level points and caveats: The number of expanded tumor alpha and beta chains correlated with mutation number.

These receptors have no identified antigens. This material consisted of lung tumor tissue, taken at surgery. Receptors were obtained from a male donor with early-stage non-small cell lung cancer.

This clonotype was counted ten times or more. This beta chain appears as a stray read in a library generated for alpha chains; its size is not informative. This chain joins TRBV11-3 and TRBJ1-1; D is uncertain. CDR1 is SGHNT, CDR2 YENEEA, per germline. The V and J ends lost 4 bases and 3 bases respectively, with 9 bases between them. This CDR3 region has 13 residues. The CDR3 loop reads CASSSSRDTEAFF. Written as DNA, the CDR3 is TGTGCCAGCAGCTCTTCCCGGGACACTGAAGCTTTCTTT.

This clonotype was counted many times. In a library made to pick up alpha chains, this beta chain is a stray read with a size that means little. This chain uses TRBV2 with TRBJ2-7, with D possibly matching TRBD1 (7 bases). Germline V gene sequence: CDR1 SNHLY, CDR2 FYNNEI. The CDR3 sequence is 14 residues long. V lost 3 bases to trimming and J lost 7 bases, with 16 bases between them. CDR3 in amino acids: CASSDSTGAGEQYF. CDR3 coding DNA: TGTGCCAGCAGTGATTCCACAGGGGCGGGGGAGCAGTACTTC. Full variable domain (missing parts from reference TRBV2 and TRBJ2-7): EPEVTQTPSHQVTQMGQEVILRCVPISNHLYFYWYRQILGQKVEFLVSFYNNEISEKSEIFDDQFSVERPDGSNFTLKIRSTKLEDSAMYFCASSDSTGAGEQYFGPGTRLTVT.

This clonotype was counted ten times or more. This beta chain is a stray sequence in a library constructed for alpha chains; its clone size is not meaningful. This rearrangement joins TRBV9 to TRBJ1-2; 9 bases map to TRBD1. The CDR3 length is 14 residues. Germline V gene sequence: CDR1 SGDLS, CDR2 YYNGEE. The V segment lost 4 bases and the J segment 7 bases; nucleotides outside the gene matches: 8. The CDR3 protein is CASSSRTGAGGYTF. In nucleotides, the CDR3 is TGTGCCAGCAGCTCCCGGACAGGGGCTGGTGGCTACACCTTC.

This clonotype was counted at least ten times. Sequence at one end of the junction differs from germline and may be a read error. This beta chain is a stray read from a library made for alpha chains; its abundance is not meaningful. The rearrangement uses TRBV4-2 and TRBJ2-4; unclear D gene. The CDR3 extends over 14 amino acids. Germline V CDR1 and CDR2: LGHNA, YNFKEQ. The CDR3 nucleotides are TGTGCCAGCAGCCAAGATTTAGGGCAGGTCGATAGGGACTTC. As protein: CASSQDLGQVDRDF.

This clonotype was seen repeatedly, ten times or more. Since the library was made to target alpha chains, this beta chain is a stray read and its abundance is not meaningful. The chain has TRBV7-6 and TRBJ2-7, with D tentatively TRBD2 (5 bases). Germline V gene data show CDR1 as SGHVS and CDR2 as FNYEAQ. The CDR3 length is 13 residues. The V gene lost 2 bases and the J gene lost 5 bases, with 10 bases spanning the gap. The CDR3 DNA is TGTGCCAGCAGCTTAATAAAGAGGGACGAGCAGTACTTC. This gives the protein CASSLIKRDEQYF.

This clonotype is classed as medium-sized. This beta chain turned up in a library designed for alpha chains; as an off-target read, its abundance says little. The V and J genes are TRBV7-3 and TRBJ2-7; D gene unclear. CDR1 and CDR2 (germline): SGHTA, FQGTGA. This CDR3 has 12 amino acids. V lost 2 bases and J 6 bases, leaving 8 bases between the germline ends. CDR3 DNA: TGTGCCAGCAGCTTAGGATCTGGCGAGCAGTACTTC. Translated: CASSLGSGEQYF.

This clonotype qualifies as medium-sized. Little can be read into the size of this beta chain, an off-target read in a library designed for alpha chains. V usage is TRBV20-1 and J usage is TRBJ1-1; D is unresolved. CDR3 length equals 11 residues. From germline, CDR1 is DFQATT and CDR2 SNEGSKA (reference sequence). The CDR3 reads CSAEKNTEAFF. Here the CDR3 DNA reads TGCAGCGCTGAGAAGAACACTGAAGCTTTCTTT.

In its sample, this clonotype was seen a few times. A library made for alpha chains picked up this beta chain off target, so its size means little. This chain links TRBV5-4 with TRBJ2-2, with a tentative D call TRBD2 (5 bases). CDR1 is SGHNT, CDR2 YYREEE, per germline (reference sequence). Trimming cost V 7 bases and J 0 bases, with 13 bases left between them. The CDR3 has 15 residues. The CDR3 region has the DNA TGTGCCAGCGCGGCGGGCCTAGCGAACACCGGGGAGCTGTTTTTT. The encoded protein is CASAAGLANTGELFF.

Remarks on this clonotype: This beta chain was picked up by a library intended for alpha chains and is off target, so its count carries little meaning. V usage is TRBV20-1 and J usage is TRBJ2-1; 9 bases are a match to TRBD2. CDR3 size: 16 residues. V was clipped by 2 bases and J by 6 bases; unmatched bases: 11. Germline assignment: CDR1 DFQATT and CDR2 SNEGSKA (reference sequence). CDR3 in DNA: TGCAGTGCTAGATCCCTAGCGGGACAAAGAATCAATGAGCAGTTCTTC. Protein: CSARSLAGQRINEQFF.

This clonotype was detected ten times or more. This beta chain was picked up by a library intended for alpha chains and is off target, so its count carries little meaning. V is TRBV28 and J is TRBJ2-5, with 9 nucleotides matching TRBD2. The V and J ends lost 1 base and 5 bases, in that order; junction bases with no gene match: 8. The CDR3 is 16 residues long. CDR1 and CDR2 (germline): MDHEN, SYDVKM. CDR3 residues: CASSLLGGLASETQYF. The CDR3 DNA reads TGTGCCAGCAGTTTATTAGGGGGACTAGCATCCGAGACCCAGTACTTC. Based on the CDR3 plus reference TRBV28 and TRBJ2-5, the full variable domain is DVKVTQSSRYLVKRTGEKVFLECVQDMDHENMFWYRQDPGLGLRLIYFSYDVKMKEKGDIPEGYSVSREKKERFSLILESASTNQTSMYLCASSLLGGLASETQYFGPGTRLLVL.

The table lists this clonotype with many counts. Found in a library prepared for alpha chains, this beta chain is an off-target read, and its abundance has little meaning. The V and J genes are TRBV12-3 or TRBV12-4 and TRBJ2-3; possible D gene TRBD2, 5 bases. The CDR3 totals 14 residues. Trimming removed 7 bases at V and 7 bases at J, with 18 bases between. Here the CDR3 DNA reads TGTGCCAGCACCCCCGTGGGTAGCGCACATACGCAGTATTTT. Translating it yields CASTPVGSAHTQYF.

This clonotype was counted ten times or more. Being off target in a library aimed at alpha chains, this beta chain has a size of little meaning. V gene TRBV2 combines with J gene TRBJ2-3; possible D gene TRBD2, 6 bases. The germline CDR1 and CDR2 sequences are SNHLY and FYNNEI. V lost 7 bases and J 0 bases, leaving 11 bases between the germline ends. The CDR3 is 14 residues long. In nucleotides, the CDR3 is TGTGCCAGCAATGGGGACTGGAGCACAGATACGCAGTATTTT. Its translation is CASNGDWSTDTQYF.

This clonotype was detected many times. With the library built for alpha chains, this beta chain is off target and its frequency is not meaningful. This chain links TRBV5-5 with TRBJ1-2; no reliable D call. CDR1 SGHKS and CDR2 YYEKEE come from the germline V gene (reference sequence). V was cut by 1 base and J by 5 bases, with 12 bases left in between. The CDR3 is 14 amino acids. The CDR3 region has the DNA TGTGCCAGCAGCTTGCGCGGGGATTCATATGGCTACACCTTC. Translating gives CASSLRGDSYGYTF. Complete variable domain (other parts from reference TRBV5-5 and TRBJ1-2): DAGVTQSPTHLIKTRGQQVTLRCSPISGHKSVSWYQQVLGQGPQFIFQYYEKEERGRGNFPDRFSARQFPNYSSELNVNALLLGDSALYLCASSLRGDSYGYTFGSGTRLTVV.

This clonotype has a count of ten or more. The library was built for alpha chains, so this beta chain is an off-target read and its size means little. The rearrangement links TRBV5-1 to TRBJ2-2, with TRBD1 identical over 8 bases. Germline CDR1 SGHRS, CDR2 YFSETQ. V dropped 4 bases and J dropped 0; count of bases not matched to a gene: 5. The CDR3 is 16 amino acids. The CDR3 region has the DNA TGCGCCAGCAGCACCCGGACAGGGACGAACACCGGGGAGCTGTTTTTT. Amino acid sequence: CASSTRTGTNTGELFF.

This clonotype was seen repeatedly, ten times or more. A library made for alpha chains picked up this beta chain off target, so its size means little. This chain links TRBV28 with TRBJ2-3; 7 positions agree with TRBD1. Per the germline V gene, CDR1 is MDHEN and CDR2 is SYDVKM. This CDR3 region has 16 residues. With V trimmed by 10 bases and J by 2 bases, 15 bases remained unmatched. CDR3 loop: CATLEGAITFTDTQYF. CDR3 bases: TGTGCCACCCTCGAGGGGGCAATTACTTTCACAGATACGCAGTATTTT.

A remark on this clonotype: The size of this beta chain means little, since it is a stray read in a library made for alpha chains. This chain joins TRBV7-2 and TRBJ2-5; D uncertain. V lost 7 bases to trimming and J lost 1 base, with 4 bases between them. CDR1 SGHTA and CDR2 FQGNSA come from the germline V gene. CDR3 length equals 11 residues. The CDR3 DNA sequence: TGTGCCAGCAAGGCCCAAGAGACCCAGTACTTC. It translates to CASKAQETQYF.

This clonotype was recorded many times. Being off target in a library aimed at alpha chains, this beta chain has a size of little meaning. J is TRBJ1-2 and V is TRBV7-9; no firm D call. CDR3 length equals 14 residues. The germline gives CDR1 SEHNR, CDR2 FQNEAQ (reference sequence). V was shortened by 3 bases and J by 8 bases, with 16 bases between the two germline ends. The CDR3 bases are TGTGCCAGCAGCTTGGTCCCGGCAGAGAGCGGCTACACCTTC. The encoded protein is CASSLVPAESGYTF.

Many counts were recorded for this clonotype. This beta chain is an off-target read within a library intended for alpha chains, so its frequency means little. The rearrangement uses TRBV29-1 and TRBJ2-5; a possible D gene is TRBD2 (6 bases). The CDR3 covers 11 residues. Germline loops: CDR1 SQVTM, CDR2 ANQGSEA. V lost 4 bases and J 7 bases, leaving 10 bases between the germline ends. The CDR3 protein is CSVVGGTTQYF. Here the CDR3 DNA reads TGCAGCGTTGTGGGGGGAACGACCCAGTACTTC.

At least ten counts were recorded for this clonotype. A library made for alpha chains picked up this beta chain off target, so its size means little. V is TRBV29-1 and J is TRBJ1-5, with no clear D. CDR3 length equals 16 residues. With 7 bases removed from V and 0 bases from J, the gap between germline ends came to 19 bases. Germline V gene sequence: CDR1 SQVTM, CDR2 ANQGSEA. CDR3 residues: CSAVLSRSDSNQPQHF. CDR3 sequence (DNA): TGCAGCGCTGTCTTGAGTCGGAGCGATAGCAATCAGCCCCAGCATTTT.

At least ten counts were recorded for this clonotype. This beta chain is an off-target read within a library intended for alpha chains, so its frequency means little. The chain is built from TRBV4-3 and TRBJ2-3; TRBD2 agrees at 8 bases. Germline V CDR1 and CDR2: LGHNA, YSLEER. With 0 bases clipped from V and 3 bases from J, the junction kept 5 bases outside the gene matches. CDR3 length: 16 residues. CDR3 sequence: CASSQEYGGATDTQYF. DNA for the CDR3: TGCGCCAGCAGCCAAGAATACGGGGGGGCAACAGATACGCAGTATTTT.